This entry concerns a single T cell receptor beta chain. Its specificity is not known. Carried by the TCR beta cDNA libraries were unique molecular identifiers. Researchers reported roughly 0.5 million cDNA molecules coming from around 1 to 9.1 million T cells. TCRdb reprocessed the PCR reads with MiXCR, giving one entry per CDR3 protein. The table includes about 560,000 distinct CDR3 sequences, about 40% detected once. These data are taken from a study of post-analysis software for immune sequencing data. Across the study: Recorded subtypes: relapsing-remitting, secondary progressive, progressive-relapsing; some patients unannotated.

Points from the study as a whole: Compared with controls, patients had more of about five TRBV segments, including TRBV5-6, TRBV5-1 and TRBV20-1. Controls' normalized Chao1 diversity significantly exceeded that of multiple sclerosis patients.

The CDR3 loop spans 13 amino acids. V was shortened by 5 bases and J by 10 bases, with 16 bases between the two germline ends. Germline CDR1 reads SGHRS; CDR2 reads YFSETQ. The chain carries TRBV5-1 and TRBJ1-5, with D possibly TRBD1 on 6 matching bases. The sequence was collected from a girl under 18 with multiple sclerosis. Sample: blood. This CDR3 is CASSLTGIGPQHF. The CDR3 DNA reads TGCGCCAGCAGTCTCACAGGGATCGGACCCCAGCATTTT.